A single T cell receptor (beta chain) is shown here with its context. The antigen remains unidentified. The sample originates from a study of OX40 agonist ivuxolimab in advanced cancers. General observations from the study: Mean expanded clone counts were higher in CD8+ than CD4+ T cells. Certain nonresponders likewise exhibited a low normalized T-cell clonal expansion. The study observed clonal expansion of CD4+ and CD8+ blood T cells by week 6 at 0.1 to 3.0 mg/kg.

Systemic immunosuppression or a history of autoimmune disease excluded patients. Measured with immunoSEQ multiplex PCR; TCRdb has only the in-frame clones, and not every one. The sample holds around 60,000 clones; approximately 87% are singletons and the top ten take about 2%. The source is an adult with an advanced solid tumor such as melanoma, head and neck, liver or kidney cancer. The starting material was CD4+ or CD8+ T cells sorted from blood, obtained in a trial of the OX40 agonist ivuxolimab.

CDR3 DNA: TGCAGCGTTGCTTCGCAGCAGGAGGGGACCCAGTACTTC. It translates to CSVASQQEGTQYF. This sequence joins TRBV29-1 and TRBJ2-5, with D possibly matching TRBD2 (6 bases). Germline CDR1 and CDR2: SQVTM and ANQGSEA. This CDR3 has 13 residues. The ends were cut back, 4 bases at V and 7 bases at J, with 16 bases in the middle. Drawing the rest from reference TRBV29-1 and TRBJ2-5, the complete variable domain is SAVISQKPSRDICQRGTSLTIQCQVDSQVTMMFWYRQQPGQSLTLIATANQGSEATYESGFVIDKFPISRPNLTFSTLTVSNMSPEDSSIYLCSVASQQEGTQYFGPGTRLLVL.